This paragraph reports one TCR beta chain. Antigen unknown. This specimen comes from a study of CXCR3-negative and CXCR3-positive naive CD8 T cells. For the study at large: Per library, roughly 1.4 +/- 0.3 million reads; some 140 million TRB reads overall. Findings of the study overall: Memory CD8+ T cell repertoires were far less diverse than both naive subsets. Comparison of naive CXCR3-negative and CXCR3-positive cells revealed similar TRBV-TRBJ usage, while memory cells differed. When CXCR3-positive naive cells were set against CXCR3-negative naive cells, the former had more hydrophobic TRB CDR3s.

Each CD8+ T cell subset was sorted in triplicate, 300,000 or so cells each. The method, 5' RACE with UMI labels, was used to prepare the TRB cDNA libraries. After re-calling the 5' RACE reads, TCRdb lists one entry per CDR3 protein, DNA absent. This table holds about 6,200 distinct CDR3 sequences. The source of this sequence is a human donor in good health. Some clones in this sample may be carry-over from other donors' samples. The sample was naive CXCR3+ CD8+ T cells from blood. Subset in this sample: CD45RO-CCR7+CD27+CD95- naive CD8+ T cells expressing CXCR3 (TNR3+).

CDR3: CSVSEVGGYNEQFF. V usage is TRBV29-1 and J usage is TRBJ2-1; TCRdb outputs TRBD2, but without DNA this stays unchecked. Germline V gives CDR1 SQVTM, CDR2 ANQGSEA. The CDR3 totals 14 residues.